These 23 T cell receptor beta chains were all obtained from the same sample, sequenced in a study of Graves' ophthalmopathy and Graves' hyperthyroidism. Amplification of TCR beta CDR3 regions used RNA transcripts. First-round RT-PCR relied on HTBI primers, and a second-round multiplex PCR came next. TCRdb re-called the multiplex PCR reads with MiXCR, one entry per CDR3 protein. The data hold roughly 1.1 million distinct CDR3 sequences, with 35% to 40% observed a single time. Sequencing was carried out using peripheral blood or thyroid tissue (not recorded which). The receptors originated from an adult man with Graves' hyperthyroidism.

This clonotype was seen at least ten times. The V call is TRBV7-9, the J call TRBJ1-5, with no clear D. CDR3 size: 14 residues. CDR1 and CDR2 from the germline V gene are SEHNR and FQNEAQ (reference sequence). The V gene lost 3 bases and the J gene lost 6 bases, with 12 bases spanning the gap. The chain's CDR3 is CASSFTTDLQPQHF. The CDR3 nucleotides read TGTGCCAGCAGCTTCACTACCGACCTTCAGCCCCAGCATTTT.

V is TRBV7-9 and J is TRBJ2-3; perhaps TRBD2 as D (7 bases). The length of the CDR3 is 13 residues. Germline-derived CDR1 and CDR2 are SEHNR and FQNEAQ (reference sequence). V was trimmed by 5 bases and J by 4 bases, leaving 10 bases between them. DNA for the CDR3: TGTGCCAGCAGCAAGGGGGGGTCAGATACGCAGTATTTT. Protein sequence: CASSKGGSDTQYF. The whole variable domain, filled in from reference TRBV7-9 and TRBJ2-3, reads DTGVSQNPRHKITKRGQNVTFRCDPISEHNRLYWYRQTLGQGPEFLTYFQNEAQLEKSRLLSDRFSAERPKGSFSTLEIQRTEQGDSAMYLCASSKGGSDTQYFGPGTRLTVL.

The rearrangement joins TRBV10-3 to TRBJ1-5, with D unclear. This CDR3 spans 12 amino acids. Trimming pared 10 bases from V and 6 bases from J, leaving 13 bases between. Looked up from germline, CDR1 is ENHRY and CDR2 is SYGVKD. CDR3 DNA sequence: TGTGCCAGCAGAGGTATTTTTCAGCCCCAGCATTTT. As protein: CASRGIFQPQHF.

There are many counts of this clonotype. V gene TRBV7-8 combines with J gene TRBJ1-2; 8 bases match TRBD1. Germline assignment: CDR1 SGHVS and CDR2 FQNEAQ. The CDR3 runs to 13 residues. V lost 4 bases to trimming and J lost 5 bases; unmatched junction nucleotides: 3. The CDR3 sequence is CASSSDRAYGYTF. CDR3 in DNA: TGTGCCAGCAGCTCGGACAGGGCTTATGGCTACACCTTC.

This chain joins TRBV2 and TRBJ1-4; D is unresolved. Trimming took off 8 bases at V and 7 bases at J, with 17 bases between the two ends. There are 14 residues in the CDR3. The V gene's germline CDR1 is SNHLY and CDR2 FYNNEI. CDR3 nucleotides: TGTGCCAGCGCCATACCTAACCCGAGTGAAAAACTGTTTTTT. Translated: CASAIPNPSEKLFF.

The chain recombines TRBV4-3 with TRBJ2-6; D is uncertain. The CDR3 loop spans 18 amino acids. CDR1 and CDR2 from the germline V gene are LGHNA and YSLEER. The V and J ends lost 0 bases and 0 bases respectively, with 12 bases between them. DNA of the CDR3: TGCGCCAGCAGCCAAGATGGCACACCTTCCTCTGGGGCCAACGTCCTGACTTTC. It yields the protein CASSQDGTPSSGANVLTF.

This CDR3 reads CAISEAVQETQYF. CDR3 bases: TGTGCCATCAGCGAGGCCGTCCAAGAGACCCAGTACTTC. The J gene is TRBJ2-5, the V gene TRBV10-3; no firm D call. V lost 6 bases to trimming and J lost 1 base, with 9 bases between them. The CDR3 is 13 residues long. The germline V gene encodes CDR1 ENHRY and CDR2 SYGVKD.

In regard to this clonotype: The CDR3 ends on some other residue instead of the conserved phenylalanine or tryptophan, so this is likely a read error. V gene TRBV5-1 combines with J gene TRBJ2-5; the D gene is possibly TRBD1 (6 bases). Trimming left V 0 bases short and J 9 bases short, with 15 bases between. Germline CDR1 is SGHRS and CDR2 is YFSETQ. This CDR3 spans 14 amino acids. The DNA for the CDR3 is TGCGCCAGCAGCTTGGAGGCAGGGGTGGAGTCCCAGTACCTC. Its translation: CASSLEAGVESQYL.

In the case of this clonotype: This clone may be a read error of a much larger clone one base away. The chain uses TRBV9 and TRBJ1-1, with 7 bases aligning to TRBD1. Per germline, CDR1 SGDLS and CDR2 YYNGEE. The CDR3 is 14 residues long. CDR3 DNA: TGTGCCAGCAACTACAAAGCGACAGGGAATGAAACTTTCTTT. Translated: CASNYKATGNETFF.

In this sample, this clonotype turned up a few times. The J gene is TRBJ2-7, the V gene TRBV11-2; TRBD1 aligns across 7 bases. CDR3 length: 18 residues. Germline-derived CDR1 and CDR2 are SGHAT and FQNNGV. The junction had 19 bases not matched to a gene; V was cut back by 3 bases and J by 5 bases. The CDR3 region has the DNA TGTGCCAGCAGCTTTAATTCCCCGCTCGTCGTAGGGGGCGACGAGCAGTACTTC. It encodes CASSFNSPLVVGGDEQYF. The entire variable domain, with the rest obtained from reference TRBV11-2 and TRBJ2-7, is as follows: EAGVAQSPRYKIIEKRQSVAFWCNPISGHATLYWYQQILGQGPKLLIQFQNNGVVDDSQLPKDRFSAERLKGVDSTLKIQPAKLEDSAVYLCASSFNSPLVVGGDEQYFGPGTRLTVT.

The V call is TRBV7-9, the J call TRBJ2-3, with TRBD2 matching over 8 bases. The CDR3 sequence is 15 residues long. In germline, CDR1 is SEHNR, CDR2 FQNEAQ (reference sequence). The junction had 10 bases not matched to a gene; V was cut back by 7 bases and J by 4 bases. The CDR3 sequence: CASTPERELADTQYF. In DNA, the CDR3 is TGTGCCAGCACCCCGGAGCGGGAGTTGGCAGATACGCAGTATTTT.

The chain recombines TRBV6-5 with TRBJ1-1, with D possibly matching TRBD1 (5 bases). Trimming pared 7 bases from V and 1 base from J, leaving 13 bases between. This CDR3 spans 14 amino acids. Germline assignment: CDR1 MNHEY and CDR2 SVGAGI. The CDR3 bases are TGTGCCAGCACATCAAGGGGCAGGAACACTGAAGCTTTCTTT. This encodes CASTSRGRNTEAFF.

This clonotype was observed many times. The chain joins TRBV24-1 to TRBJ2-5; 9 nucleotides agree with TRBD2. Germline loops: CDR1 KGHDR, CDR2 SFDVKD. With 1 base clipped from V and 5 bases from J, the junction kept 7 bases outside the gene matches. CDR3 length: 16 residues. CDR3 nucleotides: TGTGCCACCAGTGATTTCCTAGCGGGGCGTCCGGAGACCCAGTACTTC. Protein product: CATSDFLAGRPETQYF.

This clonotype was seen more than once but under ten times. V gene TRBV9 combines with J gene TRBJ2-2, with D perhaps matching TRBD1 or TRBD2 (6 bases each). From germline, CDR1 is SGDLS and CDR2 YYNGEE. The CDR3 consists of 15 residues. The germline V and J ends were trimmed by 0 bases and 3 bases, with 9 bases remaining between them. In DNA, the CDR3 is TGTGCCAGCAGCGTAGCGGGGGCCCACACCGGGGAGCTGTTTTTT. This codes for CASSVAGAHTGELFF.

This clonotype was found many times. This chain links TRBV29-1 with TRBJ2-7; 11 nucleotides agree with TRBD1. There are 13 residues in the CDR3. The V and J ends lost 3 bases and 7 bases, in that order; junction bases with no gene match: 5. The germline V gene encodes CDR1 SQVTM and CDR2 ANQGSEA. CDR3 amino acids: CSVDGQGAREQYF. The CDR3 region has the DNA TGCAGCGTTGATGGACAGGGGGCTCGGGAGCAGTACTTC.

This clonotype came up a few times. The rearrangement joins TRBV20-1 to TRBJ2-7, with 7 bases aligning to TRBD2. CDR3 size: 15 residues. Germline V lookup: CDR1 DFQATT, CDR2 SNEGSKA (reference sequence). V dropped 1 base and J dropped 2; count of bases not matched to a gene: 8. The CDR3 here is CSARAPSGLTYEQYF. In DNA, the CDR3 is TGCAGTGCTAGAGCCCCCTCGGGACTAACCTACGAGCAGTACTTC.

This clonotype was recorded many times. This chain connects TRBV7-9 to TRBJ1-2, with 11 bases aligning to TRBD1. Germline loops: CDR1 SEHNR, CDR2 FQNEAQ (reference sequence). The V gene end was trimmed by 5 bases and the J gene end by 7 bases; junction bases not matched to a gene: 9. The CDR3 is made up of 15 amino acids. The CDR3 DNA sequence: TGTGCCAGCAGCCTGGACAGGGGGCTTGGCGGTGGCTACACCTTC. Its protein is CASSLDRGLGGGYTF.

This clonotype was counted a single time. A much larger clone differs from this one at a single base, so this may be a read error. The DNA of the CDR3 is TGCAGCGTTCGAGATGATTTTGCCCTTCAAGGGACCCAGTACTTC. Amino acids: CSVRDDFALQGTQYF. The V gene is TRBV29-1, the J gene TRBJ2-5; no definite D call. CDR3 length equals 15 residues. CDR1 SQVTM and CDR2 ANQGSEA come from the germline V gene.

At least ten counts were recorded for this clonotype. V gene TRBV9 combines with J gene TRBJ1-1; the D gene is possibly TRBD1 (6 bases). CDR1 and CDR2 (germline): SGDLS, YYNGEE. The CDR3 is 15 amino acids. Trimming shortened V by 0 bases and J by 6 bases, and 15 bases separated the two germline ends. CDR3 bases: TGTGCCAGCAGCGTAGAACTCGGGACACCACCTGAAGCTTTCTTT. This gives the protein CASSVELGTPPEAFF. The whole variable domain, remainder taken from reference TRBV9 and TRBJ1-1, is DSGVTQTPKHLITATGQRVTLRCSPRSGDLSVYWYQQSLDQGLQFLIQYYNGEERAKGNILERFSAQQFPDLHSELNLSSLELGDSALYFCASSVELGTPPEAFFGQGTRLTVV.

The sample holds many counts of this clonotype. The J gene is TRBJ1-1, the V gene TRBV29-1, with D unresolved. Germline-derived CDR1 and CDR2 are SQVTM and ANQGSEA. V lost 7 bases, J lost 1 base, and 10 bases lay in between. The CDR3 contains 12 residues. The CDR3 loop is CSAVGPNTEAFF. The CDR3 DNA reads as TGCAGCGCAGTAGGGCCGAACACTGAAGCTTTCTTT.

The chain employs TRBV15 and TRBJ1-5; D unclear. Germline values: CDR1 LNHNV, CDR2 YYDKDF (reference sequence). This CDR3 is built from 15 residues. V lost 4 bases and J lost 5, with 15 bases in between. CDR3 in amino acids: CATSIRGHPDQPQHF. DNA of the CDR3: TGTGCCACCAGCATAAGAGGGCACCCTGATCAGCCCCAGCATTTT. Full variable domain (outside the CDR3, taken from reference TRBV15 and TRBJ1-5): DAMVIQNPRYQVTQFGKPVTLSCSQTLNHNVMYWYQQKSSQAPKLLFHYYDKDFNNEADTPDNFQSRRPNTSFCFLDIRSPGLGDTAMYLCATSIRGHPDQPQHFGDGTRLSIL.

V and J are TRBV12-3 or TRBV12-4 and TRBJ1-2; 11 nucleotides agree with TRBD1. This CDR3 spans 15 amino acids. The ends lost 6 bases at V and 8 bases at J; junction bases unmatched: 11. In DNA, the CDR3 is TGTGCCAGCAGCCGAGCCGGGACAGGGGGGCACGGCTACACCTTC. Translated: CASSRAGTGGHGYTF.

J is TRBJ1-5 and V is TRBV10-3; 9 bases are shared with TRBD1. The germline CDR1 and CDR2 sequences are ENHRY and SYGVKD. J gave up 7 bases and V 5 bases, and 12 bases lay outside the gene matches. The CDR3 loop spans 16 amino acids. CDR3 loop: CAISRKGQGLYQPQHF. CDR3 in DNA: TGTGCCATCAGTCGTAAGGGACAGGGTTTATACCAGCCCCAGCATTTT.